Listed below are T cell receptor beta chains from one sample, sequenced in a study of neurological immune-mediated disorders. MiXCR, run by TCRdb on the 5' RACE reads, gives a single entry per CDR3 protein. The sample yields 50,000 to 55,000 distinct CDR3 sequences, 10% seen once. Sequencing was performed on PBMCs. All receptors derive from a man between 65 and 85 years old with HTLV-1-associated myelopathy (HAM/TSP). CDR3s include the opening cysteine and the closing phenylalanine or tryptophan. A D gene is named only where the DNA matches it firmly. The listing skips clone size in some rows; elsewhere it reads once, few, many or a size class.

CDR3nt: TGTGCCACCAGTGACCTCGGGACAGGGGCAACAAATGAGCAGTTCTTC
CDR3aa: CATSDLGTGATNEQFF
j_gene: TRBJ2-1
abundance: many
d_gene: TRBD1
v_gene: TRBV24-1
len: 16

CDR3nt: TGTGCCAGCTCACCGACAGGGCCGGAAGAGCAGTACTTC
CDR3aa: CASSPTGPEEQYF
j_gene: TRBJ2-7
abundance: many
d_gene: TRBD1
v_gene: TRBV18
len: 13

CDR3nt: TGCGCCAGCTCAACTGGGGACAATCAGCCCCAGCATTTT
CDR3aa: CASSTGDNQPQHF
j_gene: TRBJ1-5
abundance: -
d_gene: -
v_gene: TRBV5-1
len: 13

CDR3nt: TGTGCCAGCAGTTTATATTCGGGGGCAACTAATGAAAAACTGTTTTTT
CDR3aa: CASSLYSGATNEKLFF
j_gene: TRBJ1-4
abundance: many
d_gene: -
v_gene: TRBV27
len: 16

CDR3nt: TGTGCCAGCAGGCTCGGGACAGGGAGTTCGGCTTTCTTT
CDR3aa: CASRLGTGSSAFF
j_gene: TRBJ1-1
abundance: many
d_gene: TRBD1
v_gene: TRBV28
len: 13

CDR3nt: TGCAGTACCTCTCCTGGGCAGGGGGAGTTGGAGACCCAGTACTTC
CDR3aa: CSTSPGQGELETQYF
j_gene: TRBJ2-5
abundance: many
d_gene: TRBD1
v_gene: TRBV20-1
len: 15

CDR3nt: TGTGCCAGCAGTGCGGGACGGAGCTACTACGAGCAGTACTTC
CDR3aa: CASSAGRSYYEQYF
j_gene: TRBJ2-7
abundance: -
d_gene: -
v_gene: TRBV6-1
len: 14

CDR3nt: TGCAGTGCTAGAGAAGACAGGGCGAACAATTTCCGATACGAGCAGTACTTC
CDR3aa: CSAREDRANNFRYEQYF
j_gene: TRBJ2-7
abundance: many
d_gene: TRBD1
v_gene: TRBV20-1
len: 17

CDR3nt: TGTGCCAGCAGCTTATCCAGGGTTTCCGGGGAGCTGTTTTTT
CDR3aa: CASSLSRVSGELFF
j_gene: TRBJ2-2
abundance: many
d_gene: -
v_gene: TRBV11-1
len: 14

CDR3nt: TGCGCCAGCAGCTTGGCTCTCAACTACGAGCAGTACTTC
CDR3aa: CASSLALNYEQYF
j_gene: TRBJ2-7
abundance: many
d_gene: -
v_gene: TRBV5-1
len: 13

CDR3nt: TGCGCCAGCGTCGCAGGGGTAACGGGCGGTGAGCAGTTCTTC
CDR3aa: CASVAGVTGGEQFF
j_gene: TRBJ2-1
abundance: many
d_gene: -
v_gene: TRBV5-1
len: 14

CDR3nt: TGTGCCAGCAGTTCGGGACTAGCGTCAGGGAGGGAGCAGTTCTTC
CDR3aa: CASSSGLASGREQFF
j_gene: TRBJ2-1
abundance: many
d_gene: TRBD2
v_gene: TRBV6-2/TRBV6-3
len: 15

CDR3nt: TGTGCCAGCAGCTCGCAGGTGGGGCAGGGAGGGGAGACCCAGTACTTC
CDR3aa: CASSSQVGQGGETQYF
j_gene: TRBJ2-5
abundance: many
d_gene: TRBD2
v_gene: TRBV7-6
len: 16

CDR3nt: TGCGCCAGCAGCTTACAGGCAGAAGAGACCCAGTACTTC
CDR3aa: CASSLQAEETQYF
j_gene: TRBJ2-5
abundance: many
d_gene: -
v_gene: TRBV5-1
len: 13

CDR3nt: TGCGCCAGCAGCCAAGATACGCGGGGCTCCTACGAGCAGTACTTC
CDR3aa: CASSQDTRGSYEQYF
j_gene: TRBJ2-7
abundance: many
d_gene: -
v_gene: TRBV4-3
len: 15

CDR3nt: TGTGCCATCAGTCGGTTAGCGGGAAGTTACAATGAGCAGTTCTTC
CDR3aa: CAISRLAGSYNEQFF
j_gene: TRBJ2-1
abundance: -
d_gene: TRBD2
v_gene: TRBV10-3
len: 15

CDR3nt: TGCAGTGCTGGCAGGGCGTTTTACGAGCAGTACTTC
CDR3aa: CSAGRAFYEQYF
j_gene: TRBJ2-7
abundance: many
d_gene: -
v_gene: TRBV20-1
len: 12

CDR3nt: TGTGCCCGTCCGGTACGGCAGGGTCGTTTGTTTTCCGGGAGCGGTACCGGGGAGCTGTTTTTT
CDR3aa: CARPVRQGRLFSGSGTGELFF
j_gene: TRBJ2-2
abundance: many
d_gene: -
v_gene: TRBV21-1
len: 21

CDR3nt: TGCGCCAGCAGCCAGTGGGGGAGCTCCTACAATGAGCAGTTCTTC
CDR3aa: CASSQWGSSYNEQFF
j_gene: TRBJ2-1
abundance: many
d_gene: -
v_gene: TRBV4-3
len: 15

CDR3nt: TGTGCCAGCAGCTTGGGGGTGAAGGATGAGCAGTTCTTC
CDR3aa: CASSLGVKDEQFF
j_gene: TRBJ2-1
abundance: many
d_gene: -
v_gene: TRBV5-5
len: 13

CDR3nt: TGTGCCAGCAGTCCGCCAGCGGGAGGGGGGGCGGCGGCCAAAAACATTCAGTACTTC
CDR3aa: CASSPPAGGGAAAKNIQYF
j_gene: TRBJ2-4
abundance: many
d_gene: TRBD2
v_gene: TRBV2
len: 19

CDR3nt: TGCGCCAGCAGTTGGCGAGCGGGAATGGATGAGCAGTTCTTC
CDR3aa: CASSWRAGMDEQFF
j_gene: TRBJ2-1
abundance: many
d_gene: TRBD2
v_gene: TRBV5-1
len: 14

CDR3nt: TGTGCCAGCAGTTCGAGTAGGAACACTGAAGCTTTCTTT
CDR3aa: CASSSSRNTEAFF
j_gene: TRBJ1-1
abundance: many
d_gene: -
v_gene: TRBV12-3/TRBV12-4
len: 13

CDR3nt: TGCGCCAGCAGCCCCGACGGGAACGCTTACGAGCAGTACTTC
CDR3aa: CASSPDGNAYEQYF
j_gene: TRBJ2-7
abundance: many
d_gene: -
v_gene: TRBV4-3
len: 14

CDR3nt: TGTGCCAGCAGCTCCTCGGGGGGTACTGAAGCTTTCTTT
CDR3aa: CASSSSGGTEAFF
j_gene: TRBJ1-1
abundance: many
d_gene: -
v_gene: TRBV7-2
len: 13

CDR3nt: TGCAGTGCTAAGGCACTAGCGGGTCTCAATGAGCAGTTCTTC
CDR3aa: CSAKALAGLNEQFF
j_gene: TRBJ2-1
abundance: many
d_gene: TRBD2
v_gene: TRBV20-1
len: 14

CDR3nt: TGCGCCAGCAGCCAAGCGGGAAACACCATATATTTT
CDR3aa: CASSQAGNTIYF
j_gene: TRBJ1-3
abundance: many
d_gene: -
v_gene: TRBV4-1
len: 12

CDR3nt: TGTGCCAGCAGACGGGGTAGGGGTGATCAGCCCCAGCATTTT
CDR3aa: CASRRGRGDQPQHF
j_gene: TRBJ1-5
abundance: many
d_gene: -
v_gene: TRBV6-5
len: 14

CDR3nt: TGTGCCAACAGTCACTCGGACATTAAGGGTGAAAAACTGTTTTTT
CDR3aa: CANSHSDIKGEKLFF
j_gene: TRBJ1-4
abundance: -
d_gene: -
v_gene: TRBV28
len: 15

CDR3nt: TGTGCCAGCAGTTTGGTTCACACCGGGGAGCTGTTTTTT
CDR3aa: CASSLVHTGELFF
j_gene: TRBJ2-2
abundance: many
d_gene: -
v_gene: TRBV12-3/TRBV12-4
len: 13

CDR3nt: TGTGCCAGCAGTTCAATAGGCCTGGGGGCCAACGTCCTGACTTTC
CDR3aa: CASSSIGLGANVLTF
j_gene: TRBJ2-6
abundance: many
d_gene: -
v_gene: TRBV6-2/TRBV6-3
len: 15

CDR3nt: TGTGCCAGCAGCCCGGGACTAGCGGCCTACAATGAGCAGTTCTTC
CDR3aa: CASSPGLAAYNEQFF
j_gene: TRBJ2-1
abundance: many
d_gene: TRBD2
v_gene: TRBV28
len: 15

CDR3nt: TGCGCCAGCAGCCAAGAGTCAGGGACGGGAAAAAACATTCAGTACTTC
CDR3aa: CASSQESGTGKNIQYF
j_gene: TRBJ2-4
abundance: -
d_gene: -
v_gene: TRBV4-3
len: 16

CDR3nt: TGCAGCGTTGAAACAGGGGGCGGGGAGACCCAGTACTTC
CDR3aa: CSVETGGGETQYF
j_gene: TRBJ2-5
abundance: many
d_gene: TRBD1
v_gene: TRBV29-1
len: 13

CDR3nt: TGTGCCACCAGCAGATCCTCCGGGACAGTTGGCAATCAGCCCCAGCATTTT
CDR3aa: CATSRSSGTVGNQPQHF
j_gene: TRBJ1-5
abundance: many
d_gene: TRBD1
v_gene: TRBV15
len: 17

CDR3nt: TGCGCCAGCAGCTCCGACGGCATCCCGCCATACGAGCAGTACTTC
CDR3aa: CASSSDGIPPYEQYF
j_gene: TRBJ2-7
abundance: many
d_gene: -
v_gene: TRBV5-1
len: 15

CDR3nt: TGTGCCAGCAGCTTAGCACAGGGGCGGTCACCCCTCCACTTT
CDR3aa: CASSLAQGRSPLHF
j_gene: TRBJ1-6
abundance: few
d_gene: TRBD1
v_gene: TRBV7-6
len: 14

CDR3nt: TGTGCCAGCAGCTTGTCTAACAGCGCCTACGAGCAGTACTTC
CDR3aa: CASSLSNSAYEQYF
j_gene: TRBJ2-7
abundance: many
d_gene: -
v_gene: TRBV7-2
len: 14

CDR3nt: TGTGCCAGTACCCCTTTGGCGGGGAGTGGCAATCAGCCCCAGCATTTT
CDR3aa: CASTPLAGSGNQPQHF
j_gene: TRBJ1-5
abundance: many
d_gene: -
v_gene: TRBV19
len: 16

CDR3nt: TGCGCCAGCAGCTTGGGTTCAGGGTACGAGCAGTACTTC
CDR3aa: CASSLGSGYEQYF
j_gene: TRBJ2-7
abundance: -
d_gene: -
v_gene: TRBV5-1
len: 13

CDR3nt: TGCGCCAGCGTCGATCTTCAGGGTAACTATGGCTACACCTTC
CDR3aa: CASVDLQGNYGYTF
j_gene: TRBJ1-2
abundance: many
d_gene: -
v_gene: TRBV10-2
len: 14

CDR3nt: TGCGCCAGCAGCCTTTCGGGAGGGGGCTACAATGAGCAGTTCTTC
CDR3aa: CASSLSGGGYNEQFF
j_gene: TRBJ2-1
abundance: many
d_gene: TRBD2
v_gene: TRBV5-1
len: 15

CDR3nt: TGTGCCAGCAGCCTCAGGGGAGGATATAGTCAGCCCCAGCATTTT
CDR3aa: CASSLRGGYSQPQHF
j_gene: TRBJ1-5
abundance: many
d_gene: -
v_gene: TRBV7-2
len: 15

CDR3nt: TGTGCCAGCAGTTATCCGGGACAGGGGCACTATGGCTACACCTTC
CDR3aa: CASSYPGQGHYGYTF
j_gene: TRBJ1-2
abundance: many
d_gene: TRBD1
v_gene: TRBV6-2/TRBV6-3
len: 15

CDR3nt: TGTGCCAGCAGCCAAGGGACTAGCGCGGGCTACGAGCAGTACTTC
CDR3aa: CASSQGTSAGYEQYF
j_gene: TRBJ2-7
abundance: many
d_gene: TRBD2
v_gene: TRBV3-1
len: 15

CDR3nt: TGTGCCAGCAGTTACGTCCAGGAGAGAGCTTTCTTT
CDR3aa: CASSYVQERAFF
j_gene: TRBJ1-1
abundance: many
d_gene: -
v_gene: TRBV6-2/TRBV6-3
len: 12

CDR3nt: TGTGCCAGCAGCTTAGAGGACTACCTAAGAGGGTCCAATGAGCAGTTCTTC
CDR3aa: CASSLEDYLRGSNEQFF
j_gene: TRBJ2-1
abundance: many
d_gene: -
v_gene: TRBV7-8
len: 17

CDR3nt: TGTGCCAGCAGCTTACTACTCCGGACTCCGCTGGGGACAGATACGCAGTATTTT
CDR3aa: CASSLLLRTPLGTDTQYF
j_gene: TRBJ2-3
abundance: many
d_gene: -
v_gene: TRBV7-9
len: 18

CDR3nt: TGTGCCAGCAGCTTCTATGCCTCTGGAAACACCATATATTTT
CDR3aa: CASSFYASGNTIYF
j_gene: TRBJ1-3
abundance: many
d_gene: -
v_gene: TRBV7-2
len: 14

CDR3nt: TGTGCCAGCAGTAGCCGGGTGGGCCCTCGAGGCACAGATACGCAGTATTTT
CDR3aa: CASSSRVGPRGTDTQYF
j_gene: TRBJ2-3
abundance: many
d_gene: -
v_gene: TRBV12-3/TRBV12-4
len: 17

CDR3nt: TGTGCCAGCACCTACGGGACAGGGGCCTACGAGCAGTACTTC
CDR3aa: CASTYGTGAYEQYF
j_gene: TRBJ2-7
abundance: -
d_gene: TRBD1
v_gene: TRBV2
len: 14

CDR3nt: TGTGCCAGCAGCTTGAGCGGGAGCTCCTACAATGAGCAGTTCTTC
CDR3aa: CASSLSGSSYNEQFF
j_gene: TRBJ2-1
abundance: many
d_gene: TRBD2
v_gene: TRBV7-6
len: 15

CDR3nt: TGTGCCAGCAGTTTAGACGCCGGGACTTCAGGCAATGAGCAGTTCTTC
CDR3aa: CASSLDAGTSGNEQFF
j_gene: TRBJ2-1
abundance: many
d_gene: -
v_gene: TRBV12-3/TRBV12-4
len: 16